This T cell receptor beta chain was captured in a study of control samples from healthy donors and cancer patients. TCRdb's table, derived via immunoSEQ multiplex PCR, lists solely in-frame clones and lacks some. The sample holds some 97,000 clones, more than 85% seen once. The receptor's source is a woman aged 45 to 65 in good health. The sequenced sample consisted of blood.

Here the CDR3 reads CASSFGNTEAFF. The CDR3 bases are TGCGCCAGCAGCTTCGGGAACACTGAAGCTTTCTTT. The chain carries TRBV4-1 and TRBJ1-1; D remains unclear. The germline gives CDR1 MGHRA, CDR2 YSYEKL. The CDR3 loop spans 12 amino acids. Trimming shortened V by 5 bases and J by 1 base, and 5 bases separated the two germline ends.